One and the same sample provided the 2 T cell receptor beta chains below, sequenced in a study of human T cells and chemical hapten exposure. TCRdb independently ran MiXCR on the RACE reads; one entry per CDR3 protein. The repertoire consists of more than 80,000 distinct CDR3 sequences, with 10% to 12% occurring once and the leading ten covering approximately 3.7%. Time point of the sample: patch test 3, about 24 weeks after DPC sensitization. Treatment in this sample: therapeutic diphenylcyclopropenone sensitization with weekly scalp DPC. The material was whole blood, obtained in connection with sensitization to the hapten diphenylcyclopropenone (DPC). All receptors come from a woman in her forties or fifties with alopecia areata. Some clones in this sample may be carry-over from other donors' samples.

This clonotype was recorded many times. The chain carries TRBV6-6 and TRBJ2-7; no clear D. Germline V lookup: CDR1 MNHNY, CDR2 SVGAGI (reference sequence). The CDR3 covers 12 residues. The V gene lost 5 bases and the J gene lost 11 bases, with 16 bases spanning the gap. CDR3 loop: CASSTQPDVEYF. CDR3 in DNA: TGTGCCAGCAGTACCCAGCCGGACGTAGAGTACTTC.

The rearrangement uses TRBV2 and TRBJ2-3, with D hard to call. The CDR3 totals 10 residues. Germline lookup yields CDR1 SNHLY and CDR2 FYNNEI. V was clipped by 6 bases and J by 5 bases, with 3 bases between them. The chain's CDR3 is CASRRDTQYF. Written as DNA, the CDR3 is TGTGCCAGCAGGCGAGATACGCAGTATTTT.